Detailed here is one T cell receptor (beta chain). Its antigen remains unidentified. The CDR3 is 17 residues long. Trimming cost V 4 bases and J 2 bases, with 21 bases left between them. Germline CDR1 is SQVTM and CDR2 is ANQGSEA. The data originate from a study of a mutant IDH1 vaccine in newly diagnosed glioma. Study at large: Patients received vaccination from 4-6 weeks after radiotherapy alone, or with temozolomide cycles.

Sequenced by immunoSEQ multiplex PCR; TCRdb stores in-frame clones only, minus some. Here the sample spans 82,000 or so clones, roughly 85% being singletons. Study-wide findings and caveats: Immune responses induced by the vaccine were seen in 80% to 95% of patients, spanning multiple MHC alleles.

This sample's time point: week 23, last vaccination. Each dose delivered 300 ug of mutant IDH1 20-mer peptide subcutaneously with imiquimod. Sequencing was performed on PBMCs, taken from a glioma patient whose treatment included an IDH1 peptide vaccine. The V call is TRBV29-1, the J call TRBJ2-1; D perhaps matches TRBD2 (6 bases). This TCR was sampled from a man younger than 40 with glioma. Some clones in this sample may be carry-over from other donors' samples. This CDR3 reads CSVVYAAGYRAYNEQFF. In DNA, the CDR3 is TGCAGCGTTGTGTACGCTGCGGGATATAGGGCCTACAATGAGCAGTTCTTC.